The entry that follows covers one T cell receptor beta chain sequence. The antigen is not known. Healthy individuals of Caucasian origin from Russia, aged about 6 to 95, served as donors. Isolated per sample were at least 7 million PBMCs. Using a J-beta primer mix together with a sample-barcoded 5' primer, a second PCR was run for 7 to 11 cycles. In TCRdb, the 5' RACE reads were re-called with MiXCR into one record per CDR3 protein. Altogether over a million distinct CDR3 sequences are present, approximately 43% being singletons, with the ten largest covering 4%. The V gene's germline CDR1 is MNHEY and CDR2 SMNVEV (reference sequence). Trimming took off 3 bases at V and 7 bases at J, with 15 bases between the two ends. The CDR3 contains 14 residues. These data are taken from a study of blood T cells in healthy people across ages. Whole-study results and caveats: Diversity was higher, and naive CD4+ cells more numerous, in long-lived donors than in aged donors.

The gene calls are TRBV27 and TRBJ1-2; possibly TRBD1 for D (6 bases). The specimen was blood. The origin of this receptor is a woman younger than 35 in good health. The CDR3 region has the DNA TGTGCCAGCAGTTTTACTACAGGGCGTCCTGGCTACACCTTC. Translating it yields CASSFTTGRPGYTF.